The rows below give T cell receptor beta chains drawn from one sample of a study of T-cell reconstitution after alpha-beta-depleted transplantation in children. TCRdb itself ran the PCR reads through MiXCR, one entry per CDR3 protein. The sample has about 400,000 distinct CDR3 sequences, about a fifth seen once; the top ten hold 3.8%. The sequenced sample was PBMCs from the stem cell graft donor, obtained from the stem cell graft. The origin of the receptors is a human donor who donated a stem cell graft to a child with acute myeloid leukemia. Both conserved end residues are part of each CDR3. The D gene is left open where the match is weak. Expanded clones get a size class; other rows say once, few or many, or leave the size out.

size	V	D	J	CDR3	DNA
many	TRBV20-1	TRBD1	TRBJ1-5	CSASRQGYSNQPQHF	TGCAGTGCGTCAAGACAGGGATATAGCAATCAGCCCCAGCATTTT
.	TRBV6-1	TRBD2	TRBJ2-1	CASSLGTSATNEQFF	TGTGCCAGCAGTCTTGGGACTAGCGCCACCAATGAGCAGTTCTTC
few	TRBV7-6	TRBD1	TRBJ2-7	CASSPTTGTGPIYEQYF	TGTGCCAGCAGCCCTACTACCGGGACAGGGCCGATCTACGAGCAGTACTTC
many	TRBV20-1	.	TRBJ2-7	CSARAGQTYEQYF	TGCAGTGCTAGAGCCGGACAAACCTACGAGCAGTACTTC
once	TRBV4-1	.	TRBJ2-1	CASSQGRGPLYNEQFF	TGCGCCAGCAGCCAAGGGCGGGGGCCCCTTTACAATGAGCAGTTCTTC
.	TRBV7-9	.	TRBJ2-1	CASSFGLAKYNEQFF	TGTGCCAGCAGCTTCGGCCTAGCGAAGTACAATGAGCAGTTCTTC
.	TRBV12-3/TRBV12-4	.	TRBJ1-2	CASSPGLRGYTF	TGTGCCAGCAGTCCAGGACTGCGTGGCTACACCTTC
.	TRBV12-3/TRBV12-4	.	TRBJ2-1	CASSSELSGVSYNEQFF	TGTGCCAGCAGTTCGGAACTTAGCGGAGTATCCTACAATGAGCAGTTCTTC
.	TRBV20-1	TRBD2	TRBJ2-1	CSANPTSGRGFEQFF	TGCAGTGCTAACCCGACTAGCGGGAGAGGATTTGAGCAGTTCTTC
.	TRBV21-1	.	TRBJ2-2	CASSSSHTHSGSGYPTGELFF	TGTGCCAGCAGCTCCTCACATACCCATAGCGGGAGCGGTTATCCCACCGGGGAGCTGTTTTTT
.	TRBV3-1	.	TRBJ2-7	CASSLGLGTQVPYEQYF	TGTGCCAGCAGCCTGGGATTGGGGACGCAAGTGCCCTACGAGCAGTACTTC
few	TRBV27	TRBD2	TRBJ2-1	CASSFLTSGAGEQFF	TGTGCCAGCAGTTTTTTAACTAGCGGGGCGGGAGAGCAGTTCTTC
many	TRBV12-3/TRBV12-4	TRBD1	TRBJ2-7	CASSLIGTVYEQYF	TGTGCCAGCAGTTTGATCGGGACAGTCTACGAGCAGTACTTC
.	TRBV20-1	.	TRBJ2-5	CSASSGGEKTQYF	TGCAGTGCTAGTTCTGGGGGCGAGAAGACCCAGTACTTC
few	TRBV2	.	TRBJ2-1	CARTKGETDEQFF	TGTGCCAGGACAAAGGGTGAAACGGATGAGCAGTTCTTC
.	TRBV15	.	TRBJ2-7	CATSRDRGNYEQYF	TGTGCCACCAGCAGAGATAGGGGGAACTACGAGCAGTACTTC
few	TRBV20-1	TRBD2	TRBJ2-3	CSARVDSGRMWTDTQYF	TGCAGTGCTAGAGTGGATAGCGGGAGAATGTGGACAGATACGCAGTATTTT
few	TRBV5-1	.	TRBJ1-3	CASSLTGSSSGNTIYF	TGCGCCAGCAGCCTTACCGGCAGTTCTTCTGGAAACACCATATATTTT
few	TRBV20-1	.	TRBJ1-1	CSARVGGENTEAFF	TGCAGTGCTAGAGTCGGGGGCGAAAACACTGAAGCTTTCTTT
once	TRBV24-1	TRBD2	TRBJ2-1	CATSGGLADRFQEQFF	TGTGCCACCAGTGGTGGGCTAGCGGATCGTTTCCAGGAGCAGTTCTTC
few	TRBV10-3	.	TRBJ2-5	CAISETTGSETQYF	TGTGCCATCAGTGAGACAACAGGGTCGGAGACCCAGTACTTC
.	TRBV6-5	.	TRBJ2-3	CASSYALKGQETDTQYF	TGTGCCAGCAGCTACGCCCTGAAGGGACAAGAAACAGATACGCAGTATTTT
few	TRBV5-5	.	TRBJ1-1	CASSFAGGGGTEAFF	TGTGCCAGCAGCTTCGCTGGGGGAGGGGGCACTGAAGCTTTCTTT
many	TRBV25-1	TRBD1	TRBJ1-1	CASSVSGGNTEAFF	TGTGCCAGCAGTGTATCAGGGGGCAACACTGAAGCTTTCTTT
few	TRBV15	.	TRBJ2-7	CATSRGTAPPYEQYF	TGTGCCACCAGCAGAGGGACGGCTCCCCCGTACGAGCAGTACTTC
.	TRBV5-1	TRBD2	TRBJ2-2	CASSLGQVGLAAYTGELFF	TGCGCCAGCAGCTTGGGACAGGTGGGACTAGCGGCCTACACCGGGGAGCTGTTTTTT
.	TRBV15	.	TRBJ1-3	CATSSRTGVSGNTIYF	TGTGCCACCAGCTCTCGAACAGGAGTCTCTGGAAACACCATATATTTT
.	TRBV6-5	TRBD2	TRBJ2-4	CASSYSGGRENIQYF	TGTGCCAGCAGTTACTCGGGCGGGAGAGAAAACATTCAGTACTTC
.	TRBV18	TRBD1	TRBJ2-1	CASSLPGTGLGEQFF	TGTGCCAGCTCACTCCCCGGGACAGGCTTGGGGGAGCAGTTCTTC
few	TRBV7-9	TRBD2	TRBJ2-3	CASSATSGLSTDTQYF	TGTGCCAGCAGCGCGACTAGCGGGCTTAGCACAGATACGCAGTATTTT
many	TRBV29-1	.	TRBJ2-3	CSVEVRTASTDTQYF	TGCAGCGTTGAAGTAAGAACAGCTAGCACAGATACGCAGTATTTT
.	TRBV10-3	.	TRBJ2-7	CAISVRDSDEQYF	TGTGCCATCAGCGTTCGGGATTCCGACGAGCAGTACTTC
few	TRBV29-1	TRBD1	TRBJ2-1	CSVAQGGEQFF	TGCAGCGTGGCACAGGGGGGTGAGCAGTTCTTC
few	TRBV7-9	.	TRBJ1-1	CASSLGLLGSNTEAFF	TGTGCCAGCAGCTTAGGCTTATTGGGGTCTAACACTGAAGCTTTCTTT
.	TRBV30	.	TRBJ2-1	CAWSVGSQTFYNEQFF	TGTGCCTGGAGTGTAGGATCTCAGACCTTTTACAATGAGCAGTTCTTC
few	TRBV28	TRBD1	TRBJ2-7	CASSVPGQGIEQYF	TGTGCCAGCAGTGTACCGGGACAGGGTATCGAGCAGTACTTC
.	TRBV10-3	.	TRBJ2-1	CAISESPGQLNNEQFF	TGTGCCATCAGTGAGTCGCCAGGGCAACTTAACAATGAGCAGTTCTTC
once	TRBV24-1	.	TRBJ2-3	CATSDKPQALATDTQYF	TGTGCCACCAGTGACAAACCACAGGCTCTAGCGACAGATACGCAGTATTTT
once	TRBV5-1	.	TRBJ2-3	CASSLAGERTSTDTQYF	TGCGCCAGCAGCTTGGCCGGGGAGCGGACGAGCACAGATACGCAGTATTTT
.	TRBV6-5	.	TRBJ2-7	CASSSGTPPWEQYF	TGTGCCAGCAGTTCGGGGACACCTCCCTGGGAGCAGTACTTC